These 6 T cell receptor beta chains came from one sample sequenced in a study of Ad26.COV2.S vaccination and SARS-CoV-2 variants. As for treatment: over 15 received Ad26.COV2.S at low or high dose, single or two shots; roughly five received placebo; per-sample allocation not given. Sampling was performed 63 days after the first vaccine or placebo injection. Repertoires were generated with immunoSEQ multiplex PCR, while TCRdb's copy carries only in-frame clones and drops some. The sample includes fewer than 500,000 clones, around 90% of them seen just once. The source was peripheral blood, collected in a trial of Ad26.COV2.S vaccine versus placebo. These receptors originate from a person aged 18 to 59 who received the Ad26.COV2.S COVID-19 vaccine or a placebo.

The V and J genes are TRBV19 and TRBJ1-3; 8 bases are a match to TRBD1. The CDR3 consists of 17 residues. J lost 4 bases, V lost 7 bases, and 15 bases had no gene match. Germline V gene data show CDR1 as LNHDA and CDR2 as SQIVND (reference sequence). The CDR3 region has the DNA TGTGCCAGTATCGCAGGGACAGGAGTAAATCTCGGAAACACCATATATTTT. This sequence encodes CASIAGTGVNLGNTIYF.

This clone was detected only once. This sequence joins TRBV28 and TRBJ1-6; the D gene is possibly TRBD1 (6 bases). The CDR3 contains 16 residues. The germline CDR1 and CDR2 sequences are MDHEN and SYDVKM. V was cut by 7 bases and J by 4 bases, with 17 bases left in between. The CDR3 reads CASNPTGSLYNSPLHF. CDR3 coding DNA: TGTGCCAGCAACCCTACAGGGTCCCTTTATAATTCACCCCTCCACTTT.

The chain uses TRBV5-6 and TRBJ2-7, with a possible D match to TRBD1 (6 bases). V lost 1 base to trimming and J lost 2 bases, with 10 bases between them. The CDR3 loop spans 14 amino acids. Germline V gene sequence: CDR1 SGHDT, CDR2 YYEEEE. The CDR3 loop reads CASSLSGHPYEQYF. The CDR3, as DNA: TGTGCCAGCAGCTTGTCGGGACACCCCTACGAGCAGTACTTC.

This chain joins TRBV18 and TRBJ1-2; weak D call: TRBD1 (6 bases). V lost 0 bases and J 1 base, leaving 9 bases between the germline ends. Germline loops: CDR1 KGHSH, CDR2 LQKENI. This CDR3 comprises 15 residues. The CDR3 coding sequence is TGTGCCAGCTCACCACCCGGACAGTATAACTATGGCTACACCTTC. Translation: CASSPPGQYNYGYTF. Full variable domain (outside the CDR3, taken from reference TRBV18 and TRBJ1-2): NAGVMQNPRHLVRRRGQEARLRCSPMKGHSHVYWYRQLPEEGLKFMVYLQKENIIDESGMPKERFSAEFPKEGPSILRIQQVVRGDSAAYFCASSPPGQYNYGYTFGSGTRLTVV.

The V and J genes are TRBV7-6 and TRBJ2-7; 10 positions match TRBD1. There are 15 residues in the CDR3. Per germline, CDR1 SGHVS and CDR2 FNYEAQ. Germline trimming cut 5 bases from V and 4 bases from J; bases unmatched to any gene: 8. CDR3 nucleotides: TGTGCCAGCAGCCTAGGAGGGACAGGGGTTTACGAGCAGTACTTC. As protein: CASSLGGTGVYEQYF. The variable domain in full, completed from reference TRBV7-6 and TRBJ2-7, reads GAGVSQSPRYKVTKRGQDVALRCDPISGHVSLYWYRQALGQGPEFLTYFNYEAQQDKSGLPNDRFSAERPEGSISTLTIQRTEQRDSAMYRCASSLGGTGVYEQYFGPGTRLTVT.

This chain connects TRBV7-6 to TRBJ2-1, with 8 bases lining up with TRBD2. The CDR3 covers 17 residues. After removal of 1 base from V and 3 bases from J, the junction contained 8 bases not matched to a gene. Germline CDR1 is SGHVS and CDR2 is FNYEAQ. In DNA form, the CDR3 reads TGTGCCAGCAGCTTAGAGAGGGCCGGGAGGGACTACAATGAGCAGTTCTTC. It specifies CASSLERAGRDYNEQFF.